Below are 22 T cell receptor beta chains sequenced from a single sample in a study of blood T cells in healthy people across ages. For the second PCR, which ran for about 6 to 11 cycles, a sample-barcoded 5' primer and a J-beta primer mix were used. TCRdb passed the 5' RACE reads through MiXCR, listing each CDR3 protein once. The sample has hundreds of thousands of distinct CDR3 sequences, about 37% seen once. Input material: blood. These receptors all stem from a man younger than 35 in good health.

The chain couples TRBV25-1 to TRBJ2-5, with no clear D. V was pared by 2 bases and J by 4 bases, with 11 bases between. This CDR3 contains 14 residues. The germline V gene has CDR1 MGHDK and CDR2 SYGVNS. The CDR3 is CASSEDKGRETQYF. The CDR3 nucleotides read TGTGCCAGCAGTGAAGACAAGGGTAGAGAGACCCAGTACTTC.

This clonotype was counted a few times. V is TRBV30 and J is TRBJ1-2; no clear D. V was pared by 5 bases and J by 4 bases, with 17 bases between. CDR1 GTSNPN and CDR2 SVGIG come from the germline V gene (reference sequence). The CDR3 spans 14 residues. This chain's CDR3 is CAWFLGFGGYGYTF. The CDR3 coding sequence is TGTGCCTGGTTCCTCGGGTTTGGTGGCTATGGCTACACCTTC.

The table lists this clonotype with a few counts. This chain joins TRBV6-5 and TRBJ2-7; 10 positions agree with TRBD2. J was trimmed by 3 bases and V by 2 bases; bases with no gene match: 4. Germline loops: CDR1 MNHEY, CDR2 SVGAGI. CDR3 size: 15 residues. CDR3 residues: CASSYEASGGYEQYF. The DNA of the CDR3 is TGTGCCAGCAGTTACGAGGCTAGCGGGGGCTACGAGCAGTACTTC.

Of note for this clonotype: The conserved phenylalanine or tryptophan is not found at the CDR3 terminus, so this likely reflects a read error. The DNA is omitted, as the CDR3 cannot be located on it reliably, and the CDR3 follows TCRdb's listing. The chain recombines TRBV6-5 with TRBJ1-1. Germline V gene sequence: CDR1 MNHEY, CDR2 SVGAGI. The CDR3 region is 15 residues in length, termini included. This CDR3 is CASSYSGGTNTEPFV.

This clonotype showed up many times. The V call is TRBV10-3, the J call TRBJ2-5, with a possible D match to TRBD2 (6 bases). With 1 base removed from V and 5 bases from J, the gap between germline ends came to 11 bases. The CDR3 runs to 14 residues. Germline CDR1 reads ENHRY; CDR2 reads SYGVKD. The CDR3 region is CAISEFRGLETQYF. The CDR3, as DNA: TGTGCCATCAGTGAGTTTAGGGGACTGGAGACCCAGTACTTC.

The chain combines TRBV12-3 or TRBV12-4 with TRBJ2-7; 10 bases map to TRBD1. The CDR3 is 14 residues long. The V segment lost 6 bases and the J segment 8 bases; nucleotides outside the gene matches: 10. In DNA form, the CDR3 reads TGTGCCAGCAGCGGACCGGGACAGGGGCGGAAGCAGTACTTC. Protein: CASSGPGQGRKQYF.

V and J are TRBV20-1 and TRBJ2-3; 10 nucleotides match TRBD2. Germline CDR1 DFQATT, CDR2 SNEGSKA (reference sequence). CDR3 length: 17 amino acids. After removal of 6 bases from V and 0 bases from J, the junction contained 12 bases not matched to a gene. CDR3 coding DNA: TGCAGTGCCAAACTAGCGGGATATATGACTAGCACAGATACGCAGTATTTT. Translation gives CSAKLAGYMTSTDTQYF.

V gene TRBV12-3 or TRBV12-4 combines with J gene TRBJ2-3; TRBD2 is a possible D gene (6 bases). Trimming took off 7 bases at V and 6 bases at J, with 17 bases between the two ends. The CDR3 extends over 14 amino acids. The CDR3 loop is CASTPRRGRDTQYF. The CDR3 DNA follows: TGTGCCAGCACCCCCAGGAGGGGTCGGGATACGCAGTATTTT.

The chain joins TRBV5-6 to TRBJ1-2; D gene uncertain. Germline CDR1 is SGHDT and CDR2 is YYEEEE. The CDR3 covers 13 residues. V was shortened by 2 bases and J by 6 bases, with 11 bases between the two germline ends. This chain's CDR3 is CASSFPMEDGYTF. In nucleotides, the CDR3 is TGTGCCAGCAGCTTCCCTATGGAGGATGGCTACACCTTC.

This chain joins TRBV14 and TRBJ2-7; D gene ambiguous. Trimming cost V 5 bases and J 0 bases, with 11 bases left between them. The CDR3 length is 14 residues. CDR1 and CDR2 (germline): SGHDN, FVKESK. The CDR3 sequence: CASSSETISYEQYF. The CDR3 nucleotides are TGTGCCAGCAGCTCCGAGACCATCTCCTACGAGCAGTACTTC.

V usage is TRBV20-1 and J usage is TRBJ2-7; D not resolved. Germline V gene lookup returns CDR1 DFQATT and CDR2 SNEGSKA (reference sequence). Trimming cost V 0 bases and J 4 bases, with 16 bases left between them. There are 15 residues in the CDR3. CDR3 bases: TGCAGTGCTAGAGATGCCTACTTGGCGAGATACGAGCAGTACTTC. Protein sequence: CSARDAYLARYEQYF.

The chain joins TRBV6-2 or TRBV6-3 to TRBJ1-3, with D possibly matching TRBD1 (5 bases). Germline V lookup: CDR1 MNHEY, CDR2 SVGEGT. V was clipped by 0 bases and J by 4 bases, with 19 bases between them. The CDR3 has 18 amino acids. CDR3 coding DNA: TGTGCCAGCAGTTACTCGACGCCCAGATCGGGACCGGGAAACACCATATATTTT. Its translation is CASSYSTPRSGPGNTIYF.

The chain carries TRBV7-2 and TRBJ2-7, with D perhaps TRBD1 or TRBD2 (6 bases each). Deletions cut 2 bases from V and 7 bases from J, with 18 bases between. Germline V gives CDR1 SGHTA, CDR2 FQGNSA. CDR3 length: 15 residues. In nucleotides, the CDR3 is TGTGCCAGCAGCTTAATCCGGGGGCTCTACAATGAGCAGTACTTC. Amino acid sequence: CASSLIRGLYNEQYF.

The chain couples TRBV6-2 or TRBV6-3 to TRBJ2-7; possibly TRBD2 for D (5 bases). Germline V CDR1 and CDR2: MNHEY, SVGEGT. The ends were cut back, 6 bases at V and 5 bases at J, with 8 bases in the middle. The CDR3 extends over 11 amino acids. CDR3 DNA sequence: TGTGCCAGCAGCCGGGATGACGAGCAGTACTTC. It yields the protein CASSRDDEQYF.

This chain links TRBV21-1 with TRBJ2-3; the D call of TRBD1 is as the table states it, not checked on the DNA. TRBV21-1 is termed a pseudogene. CDR3 length: 15 amino acids. In DNA, the CDR3 is TGTGCCAGCATATTGTTGAGGGGGGAGGAAAATACGCAGTATTTT. Protein product: CASILLRGEENTQYF.

This clonotype showed up many times. This rearrangement joins TRBV12-3 or TRBV12-4 to TRBJ1-4, with D maybe TRBD1 (5 bases). Trimming pared 1 base from V and 11 bases from J, leaving 17 bases between. The CDR3 runs 15 residues. The CDR3 sequence is CASSLGTPPAWKLFF. The CDR3 bases are TGTGCCAGCAGTTTAGGGACACCACCTGCCTGGAAACTGTTTTTT.

This clonotype was seen a few times. The CDR3 nucleotides are TGTGCCAGCAGCAAAAACAGGGGTGGTGGCTACACCTTC. Translated: CASSKNRGGGYTF. J is TRBJ1-2 and V is TRBV6-1, with 7 bases fitting TRBD1. Germline trimming cut 6 bases from V and 7 bases from J; bases unmatched to any gene: 8. This CDR3 spans 13 amino acids. Germline V lookup: CDR1 MNHNS, CDR2 SASEGT.

The sample holds a few counts of this clonotype. V is TRBV7-2 and J is TRBJ2-3; 11 nucleotides line up with TRBD2. This CDR3 is 15 amino acids long. Germline V gene data show CDR1 as SGHTA and CDR2 as FQGNSA. The V segment lost 5 bases and the J segment 3 bases; nucleotides outside the gene matches: 4. In nucleotides, the CDR3 is TGTGCCAGCAGCAAGCGGACTAGCGGGACAGATACGCAGTATTTT. Amino acids: CASSKRTSGTDTQYF.

V and J are TRBV4-3 and TRBJ1-1; D is unresolved. Per the germline V gene, CDR1 is LGHNA and CDR2 is YSLEER. This CDR3 has 11 residues. V gave up 6 bases and J gave up 7 bases, with 9 bases separating them. The CDR3 bases are TGCGCCAGCAGTTCTCCGCTTGAAGCTTTCTTT. The encoded protein is CASSSPLEAFF.

This clonotype showed up just a few times. The chain uses TRBV6-2 or TRBV6-3 and TRBJ1-5, with 8 bases identical to TRBD1. Germline CDR1 reads MNHEY; CDR2 reads SVGEGT. The CDR3 runs to 16 residues. V trimming: 4 bases; J trimming: 2 bases; junction bases outside the gene matches: 7. CDR3 DNA: TGTGCCAGCAGTTGGGCAGGGGGCGGGGGCAATCAGCCCCAGCATTTT. Translation gives CASSWAGGGGNQPQHF.

The CDR3 DNA reads as TGTGCCAGCAGCCAAACCCCGGGACAGAGCTACGAGCAGTACTTC. This gives the protein CASSQTPGQSYEQYF. V usage is TRBV14 and J usage is TRBJ2-7, with 7 bases matching TRBD1. The CDR3 spans 15 residues. After removal of 2 bases from V and 3 bases from J, the junction contained 7 bases not matched to a gene. Germline V gives CDR1 SGHDN, CDR2 FVKESK.

This clonotype was counted at least ten times. The V call is TRBV5-1, the J call TRBJ1-4; maybe TRBD1 (5 bases). The length of the CDR3 is 15 residues. Looked up from germline, CDR1 is SGHRS and CDR2 is YFSETQ. The V end was cut by 1 base, the J end by 2 bases, with 9 bases between. The CDR3 DNA sequence: TGCGCCAGCAGCTTGAATCAGGGTACTAATGAAAAACTGTTTTTT. Protein sequence: CASSLNQGTNEKLFF.